A single TCR beta chain is shown here with its context. The data were taken from a study of CD8 T cells in Susac syndrome. V was shortened by 5 bases and J by 2 bases, with 16 bases between the two germline ends. The germline CDR1 and CDR2 sequences are PRHDT and FYEKMQ (reference sequence). This CDR3 spans 16 amino acids. When the RNA was reverse transcribed, random hexamers were used with an input of roughly 0.45 to 1 ug. By means of immunoSEQ multiplex PCR, TCR beta CDR3 spanning 54 Vbeta and 13 Jbeta underwent amplification. TCRdb analysed the immunoSEQ multiplex PCR reads with MiXCR anew, one entry per CDR3 protein. The table has about 180,000 distinct CDR3 sequences, roughly 95% seen once. TCR beta sequencing was performed on blood CD8+ and CD4+ T cells. Each multiple sclerosis control was a treatment-naive patient with relapsing-remitting disease that was either stable or active. Through negative isolation, CD4+ and CD8+ T cells were obtained, while TEMRA cells were enriched using FACS.

Sequencing was done on a sample of CD8+ T cells from PBMCs. The sequence derives from a human donor with multiple sclerosis. This chain joins TRBV13 and TRBJ1-5, with unresolved D. The CDR3 loop is CASSLRAHQGNQPQHF. The DNA of the CDR3 is TGTGCCAGCAGCCTGAGGGCCCATCAGGGCAATCAGCCCCAGCATTTT.